A single sample is the source of the 16 T cell receptor beta chains below, sequenced in a study of spatial heterogeneity in lung cancer. TCRdb re-derived calls from the 5' RACE reads in MiXCR, one entry per CDR3 protein. Among 19,000 or so distinct CDR3 sequences, roughly 23% were seen once, and the ten largest hold about a fifth. Time point indicated: sample taken at primary tumor resection. Unsorted whole RNA of tumor, nontumor lung or frozen PBMC was sequenced. Here the sequenced sample was PBMCs, taken at surgery. Receptor source: a female donor with early-stage non-small cell lung cancer.

At least ten counts were recorded for this clonotype. The chain joins TRBV20-1 to TRBJ2-7; the match to TRBD1 covers 8 bases. The CDR3 covers 13 residues. Germline V lookup: CDR1 DFQATT, CDR2 SNEGSKA (reference sequence). This CDR3 is CSVGPGGFYEQYF. CDR3 in DNA: TGCAGCGTGGGGCCAGGGGGCTTCTACGAGCAGTACTTC.

Many counts were recorded for this clonotype. The V call is TRBV2, the J call TRBJ2-3; TRBD2 matches 7 bases. Germline V gives CDR1 SNHLY, CDR2 FYNNEI. The CDR3 has 15 amino acids. With V trimmed by 6 bases and J by 0 bases, 6 bases remained unmatched. The DNA of the CDR3 is TGTGCCAGCAGGAAGACTAGCTGGAGCACAGATACGCAGTATTTT. This codes for CASRKTSWSTDTQYF.

V and J are TRBV10-3 and TRBJ1-5; D ambiguous. The V gene's germline CDR1 is ENHRY and CDR2 SYGVKD. The CDR3 contains 13 residues. The ends were cut back, 8 bases at V and 4 bases at J, with 12 bases in the middle. The CDR3: CAIAQAMNQPQHF. CDR3 in DNA: TGTGCCATCGCCCAGGCCATGAATCAGCCCCAGCATTTT.

The chain joins TRBV9 to TRBJ2-1; either TRBD1 or TRBD2 may fit D (5 bases each). Trimming removed 2 bases from V and 6 bases from J, with 18 bases in between. The CDR3 is made up of 16 amino acids. Per germline, CDR1 SGDLS and CDR2 YYNGEE. CDR3 loop: CASSVHPGPTPNEQFF. DNA for the CDR3: TGTGCCAGCAGCGTCCACCCGGGGCCAACACCCAATGAGCAGTTCTTC.

There are many counts of this clonotype. V usage is TRBV12-3 or TRBV12-4 and J usage is TRBJ2-1; unclear D gene. Between the trimmed V and J ends, which lost 2 bases and 10 bases, there was a span of 9 bases. This CDR3 is 12 amino acids long. For the CDR3, the DNA is TGTGCCAGCAGTTTATCCTCTGGCGAGCAGTTCTTC. Translated: CASSLSSGEQFF.

This clonotype has a count of ten or more. The chain is built from TRBV7-3 and TRBJ2-1; TRBD1 aligns across 8 bases. The V gene's germline CDR1 is SGHTA and CDR2 FQGTGA. The V segment lost 5 bases and the J segment 5 bases; nucleotides outside the gene matches: 8. This CDR3 comprises 15 residues. CDR3 sequence (DNA): TGTGCCAGCAGCCGTACAGGGGGAAATAACAATGAGCAGTTCTTC. Translating it yields CASSRTGGNNNEQFF.

This clonotype was counted ten times or more. The rearrangement links TRBV20-1 to TRBJ2-7, with TRBD1 matching over 10 bases. CDR1 DFQATT and CDR2 SNEGSKA come from the germline V gene (reference sequence). The CDR3 runs 13 residues. V dropped 4 bases and J dropped 5; count of bases not matched to a gene: 5. The CDR3 DNA is TGCAGTGCTATTCGACAGGGGGCGGACGAGCAGTACTTC. Its protein product is CSAIRQGADEQYF.

Only a few counts were recorded for this clonotype. The chain carries TRBV4-3 and TRBJ1-1, with D hard to call. This CDR3 region has 15 residues. The V end was cut by 1 base, the J end by 1 base, with 10 bases between. Germline CDR1 and CDR2: LGHNA and YSLEER. The CDR3 protein is CASSQAWLGNTEAFF. The CDR3 DNA is TGCGCCAGCAGCCAAGCATGGCTGGGGAACACTGAAGCTTTCTTT.

By share of the sample, this clonotype is medium-sized. This chain's CDR3 is CSASRWARDGEQFF. The CDR3 DNA is TGCAGTGCTAGTAGATGGGCGAGAGACGGTGAGCAGTTCTTC. The chain combines TRBV20-1 with TRBJ2-1; D not certain. This CDR3 is 14 amino acids long. V was cut by 3 bases and J by 9 bases, with 18 bases left in between. The V gene's germline CDR1 is DFQATT and CDR2 SNEGSKA (reference sequence).

The table lists this clonotype with a few counts. The V gene is TRBV12-3 or TRBV12-4, the J gene TRBJ2-3; TRBD2 might be the D (6 bases). This CDR3 is built from 15 residues. V was shortened by 8 bases and J by 0 bases, with 15 bases between the two germline ends. The CDR3 region is CASRLSGASTDTQYF. CDR3 coding DNA: TGTGCCAGCCGCCTTAGCGGAGCTAGCACAGATACGCAGTATTTT.

Many counts were recorded for this clonotype. The chain employs TRBV7-9 and TRBJ2-7; D is unclear. V was pared by 5 bases and J by 3 bases, with 14 bases between. Germline loops: CDR1 SEHNR, CDR2 FQNEAQ (reference sequence). The CDR3 spans 14 residues. CDR3 residues: CASSLGVFGYEQYF. In DNA, the CDR3 is TGTGCCAGCAGCCTAGGAGTGTTCGGCTACGAGCAGTACTTC. Drawing the rest from reference TRBV7-9 and TRBJ2-7, the complete variable domain is DTGVSQNPRHKITKRGQNVTFRCDPISEHNRLYWYRQTLGQGPEFLTYFQNEAQLEKSRLLSDRFSAERPKGSFSTLEIQRTEQGDSAMYLCASSLGVFGYEQYFGPGTRLTVT.

This clonotype came up many times. This sequence joins TRBV29-1 and TRBJ2-3, with 12 bases aligning to TRBD2. V lost 5 bases and J lost 0; bases outside the gene matches: 6. The CDR3 covers 16 residues. Germline lookup yields CDR1 SQVTM and CDR2 ANQGSEA. The CDR3 spells CSVSPSGRVSTDTQYF. In DNA, the CDR3 is TGCAGCGTTTCACCTAGCGGGAGGGTTAGCACAGATACGCAGTATTTT.

This clonotype is labeled medium-sized. The chain links TRBV19 to TRBJ1-1; no definite D call. Germline assignment: CDR1 LNHDA and CDR2 SQIVND (reference sequence). The V and J ends lost 10 bases and 7 bases respectively, with 13 bases between them. The CDR3 loop spans 11 amino acids. For the CDR3, the DNA is TGTGCCACCCGGCTCCGGGGTGAAGCTTTCTTT. It yields the protein CATRLRGEAFF.

The table lists this clonotype with a few counts. The rearrangement joins TRBV30 to TRBJ2-1; 10 bases line up with TRBD2. Germline CDR1 and CDR2: GTSNPN and SVGIG (reference sequence). The CDR3 runs to 15 residues. The ends lost 3 bases at V and 4 bases at J; junction bases unmatched: 6. The CDR3: CAWSLLAGYYNEQFF. CDR3 nucleotide sequence: TGTGCCTGGAGCCTACTAGCGGGATATTACAATGAGCAGTTCTTC.

By share, this clonotype counts as medium-sized. The rearrangement joins TRBV24-1 to TRBJ2-2; D tentatively reads TRBD1 or TRBD2 (7 bases each). Germline assignment: CDR1 KGHDR and CDR2 SFDVKD. The CDR3 sequence is 16 residues long. V gave up 9 bases and J gave up 5 bases, with 21 bases separating them. In nucleotides, the CDR3 is TGTGCCACCGGGAGGGACAGCCTAGGGGGGACCGGGGAGCTGTTTTTT. Its translation is CATGRDSLGGTGELFF.

This clonotype was detected many times. The V and J genes are TRBV6-1 and TRBJ2-7; D may correspond to TRBD1 or TRBD2 (7 bases each). V gave up 9 bases and J gave up 1 base, with 16 bases separating them. Germline values: CDR1 MNHNS, CDR2 SASEGT. The CDR3 sequence is 14 residues long. This chain's CDR3 is CASQRDSNSYEQYF. The CDR3, as DNA: TGTGCCAGTCAGCGGGACAGCAATTCCTACGAGCAGTACTTC.